This TCR beta chain derives from a study of blood T cell repertoires in COVID-19 (dated by TCRdb to the early 2020s). As for the study more broadly: Samples covering the acute and convalescent phases of COVID-19 were provided by collaborators in the United States, Italy and Spain. The material from the prospective study consisted of cDNA or gDNA derived from T cells, B-cell-depleted T cells, or PBMCs. The dataset comprised deeply sampled blood TCRbeta repertoires from subjects exposed to, actively infected with, or recovered from COVID-19. A freely available public database, intended as a resource for researchers studying the immune response to SARS-CoV-2, is where the repertoires were released. The samples were drawn from the first 160 participants of the ongoing ImmuneRACE study and from 1,254 subjects provided by 6 global collaborators. Nearly every sample came with metadata listing a de-identified subject ID, COVID-19 status, age in years and sex. Where available, HLA class I and class II types were obtained from metadata supplied by the sample provider rather than from assay-based typing. Broad study findings and their caveats: The quantity of clinical and demographic metadata differed by source and by participant and was supplied without curation.

About this clone: Its antigen is unknown. No per-base quality is available; no much larger clone lies one base away.

Participants in the prospective study were aged about 18 to 95 years, lived in 20 to 30 United States geographic areas, and enrolled through a virtual design. To assign participants to cohorts, the prospective study relied on clinical history that participants themselves reported in a screening survey and a study questionnaire. ImmuneRACE Cohort 3 recovered participants were defined by two consecutive negative NP/OP PCR tests, healthcare professional clearance, or symptom resolution. Mobile phlebotomists in the prospective study collected whole blood, serum and a nasopharyngeal or oropharyngeal swab from every participant. Participants in the prospective study had the option to provide additional blood draws and questionnaires over a roughly two-month period. Before DNA extraction, blood samples from the prospective study were shipped at room temperature or frozen. The immunoSEQ Assay, a bias-controlled multiplex PCR, was used to amplify TCRbeta CDR3 regions from genomic DNA. The source study handled its data this way. Within the assay, amplification of reference gene primers was used to estimate how many nucleated cells each sample contained. Sequence reads were collapsed and filtered to measure the absolute abundance of every unique TCRbeta CDR3 rearrangement. For each sample, productive Simpson clonality was calculated as the square root of Simpson's diversity index across productive rearrangements. What TCRdb holds here is the immuneACCESS table cut down to in-frame rearrangements. Part of the clones is not present; checked against another copy, under half of the missing clones reflect an unresolved V gene, and the others are unexplained. The V and J calls and the clone size are those of that table, but D and trimming were determined from the DNA. A total of a few hundred thousand clones appear in this sample, about 88% of them only once. Jointly, the top ten make up more than 0.9% of the sample.

The CDR3 contains 16 residues, cysteine and phenylalanine counted. Only the CDR3 part of the read is kept: 48 bases, read in frame from the first base. Sequences MDHEN (CDR1) and SYDVKM (CDR2) are obtained from the germline V gene. Trimming costs V 5 bases and J 0 bases, and their ends lie 17 bases apart. This clonotype was sampled from a woman younger than 45 who had recovered from COVID-19. Sequencing was done on a sample of PBMCs or T cells enriched from blood (not recorded which). The V and J genes are TRBV28 and TRBJ2-7, and the D gene may be TRBD1, 6 bases matching. In nucleotides, the sequence is TGTGCCAGCAGTGCAGGGGTGAGGGCCCCCTCCTACGAGCAGTACTTC. This codes for CASSAGVRAPSYEQYF.